The next 3 T cell receptor beta chains were all read from a single sample in a study of shared clonotypes between healthy human individuals. Some clones are missing from TCRdb's copy, which holds only in-frame ones; the method was immunoSEQ multiplex PCR. The sample lists millions of clones; about 92% were seen once. The sequenced material came from naive CD4+ T cells sorted from blood. Specified subset: CD45RA+ positively selected. The receptors were sampled from a man younger than 35 in good health.

V usage is TRBV6-1 and J usage is TRBJ2-7; D is ambiguous. The CDR3 runs 14 residues. CDR1 and CDR2 (germline): MNHNS, SASEGT. V lost 6 bases, J lost 0 bases, and 12 bases lay in between. CDR3 in DNA: TGTGCCAGCAGCCCACAAGGTTTCTCCTACGAGCAGTACTTC. This codes for CASSPQGFSYEQYF.

The chain has TRBV15 and TRBJ1-2; D remains ambiguous. This CDR3 comprises 16 residues. Trimming stripped 3 bases from V and 4 bases from J, with 18 bases between. CDR1 is LNHNV and CDR2 is YYDKDF in the germline V gene (reference sequence). CDR3 loop: CATSSATGGWGYGYTF. The CDR3 DNA reads TGTGCCACCAGCAGTGCCACGGGCGGGTGGGGCTATGGCTACACCTTC.

This chain connects TRBV7-2 to TRBJ2-7, with a tentative D call TRBD2 (6 bases). The V gene's germline CDR1 is SGHTA and CDR2 FQGNSA. With 4 bases removed from V and 3 bases from J, the gap between germline ends came to 10 bases. The CDR3 sequence is 13 residues long. The CDR3 nucleotides read TGTGCCAGCAGCTCTACTAGCTTCTACGAGCAGTACTTC. This encodes CASSSTSFYEQYF.